Listed below are T cell receptor beta chains from one sample, sequenced in a study of early T cells in non-severe SARS-CoV-2 infection. TCRdb re-called the 5' RACE reads with MiXCR, one entry per CDR3 protein. The sample has about 83,000 distinct CDR3 sequences; roughly an eighth are singletons. The sequencing sample was made of whole blood. The origin of the receptors is an adult who was a healthcare worker with PCR-confirmed SARS-CoV-2 infection or an uninfected control (not recorded which). Both conserved end residues are part of each CDR3.

j_gene: TRBJ2-1
v_gene: TRBV12-3/TRBV12-4
CDR3aa: CASSLTPGLAGVGEQFF

j_gene: TRBJ2-2
v_gene: TRBV30
CDR3aa: CAWSGGTRVFGNAGELFF

j_gene: TRBJ2-1
v_gene: TRBV6-6
CDR3aa: CASRVGGLAVYNEQFF

j_gene: TRBJ2-7
v_gene: TRBV20-1
CDR3aa: CSAKTGIGHPSYEQYF

j_gene: TRBJ1-2
v_gene: TRBV15
CDR3aa: CATSRELARVNYGYTF

j_gene: TRBJ2-7
v_gene: TRBV25-1
CDR3aa: CASSETGTIYEQYF

j_gene: TRBJ1-2
v_gene: TRBV30
CDR3aa: CAIQGLYGYTF

j_gene: TRBJ1-1
v_gene: TRBV7-2
CDR3aa: CASSFSRGEAFF

j_gene: TRBJ1-1
v_gene: TRBV7-8
CDR3aa: CASSPRDIMNTEAFF

j_gene: TRBJ2-6
v_gene: TRBV7-9
CDR3aa: CASSFSSGANVLTF

j_gene: TRBJ1-1
v_gene: TRBV6-2/TRBV6-3
CDR3aa: CASNANLGTEAFF

j_gene: TRBJ1-1
v_gene: TRBV5-6
CDR3aa: CASSLAGAAGAEAFF

j_gene: TRBJ1-1
v_gene: TRBV2
CDR3aa: CASSVLPLQGGTEAFF

j_gene: TRBJ1-1
v_gene: TRBV12-3/TRBV12-4
CDR3aa: CASSPRGFSNTEAFF

j_gene: TRBJ2-2
v_gene: TRBV18
CDR3aa: CASSQRGAGELFF

j_gene: TRBJ2-2
v_gene: TRBV29-1
CDR3aa: CSVGGGSAGELFF

j_gene: TRBJ2-3
v_gene: TRBV4-1
CDR3aa: CASSREFEADTQYF

j_gene: TRBJ1-1
v_gene: TRBV6-2/TRBV6-3
CDR3aa: CASSSRGNTEAFF

j_gene: TRBJ2-7
v_gene: TRBV20-1
CDR3aa: CSATMPPRADEQYF

j_gene: TRBJ1-1
v_gene: TRBV30
CDR3aa: CAWSSRGPGGGTEAFF

j_gene: TRBJ1-6
v_gene: TRBV27
CDR3aa: CASSQWGSDSPLHF

j_gene: TRBJ1-4
v_gene: TRBV5-1
CDR3aa: CASSPGDTNEKLFF

j_gene: TRBJ2-3
v_gene: TRBV7-9
CDR3aa: CASSPGTGGAQATSTDTQYF

j_gene: TRBJ1-5
v_gene: TRBV20-1
CDR3aa: CSASPPANRPQHF

j_gene: TRBJ2-7
v_gene: TRBV7-9
CDR3aa: CASSLGGSGGPTNLYEQYF

j_gene: TRBJ2-7
v_gene: TRBV7-6
CDR3aa: CASSPQPGQSFYEQYF

j_gene: TRBJ2-3
v_gene: TRBV7-8
CDR3aa: CASDRAVPRDTQYF

j_gene: TRBJ2-2
v_gene: TRBV4-3
CDR3aa: CASSQDPTHTGELFF

j_gene: TRBJ2-7
v_gene: TRBV11-2
CDR3aa: CASSLVRVDNEQYF

j_gene: TRBJ1-6
v_gene: TRBV7-9
CDR3aa: CASSPTMIRRGNSPLHF

j_gene: TRBJ1-3
v_gene: TRBV7-2
CDR3aa: CASSLQQGLNTIYF

j_gene: TRBJ2-1
v_gene: TRBV29-1
CDR3aa: CSVLAGAYNEQFF

j_gene: TRBJ2-2
v_gene: TRBV6-6
CDR3aa: CASREGGELFF

j_gene: TRBJ1-6
v_gene: TRBV7-2
CDR3aa: CASSSTGYSPLHF

j_gene: TRBJ2-3
v_gene: TRBV29-1
CDR3aa: CSVEVEGGRWADTQYF

j_gene: TRBJ1-5
v_gene: TRBV19
CDR3aa: CASRALGGLRDQPQHF

j_gene: TRBJ2-7
v_gene: TRBV29-1
CDR3aa: CSGRTPTSYEQYF

j_gene: TRBJ2-7
v_gene: TRBV7-6
CDR3aa: CASSPPRGIYEQYF

j_gene: TRBJ2-7
v_gene: TRBV29-1
CDR3aa: CSVVFGQGGYEQYF

j_gene: TRBJ1-1
v_gene: TRBV30
CDR3aa: CACPGTGSTEAFF

j_gene: TRBJ2-7
v_gene: TRBV27
CDR3aa: CASGTSDYEQYF

j_gene: TRBJ2-2
v_gene: TRBV20-1
CDR3aa: CSARGLGAGELFF

j_gene: TRBJ2-7
v_gene: TRBV11-2
CDR3aa: CASSLEGPGEQYF

j_gene: TRBJ1-1
v_gene: TRBV5-1
CDR3aa: CASSSPGQNTEAFF

j_gene: TRBJ2-7
v_gene: TRBV12-3/TRBV12-4
CDR3aa: CASSLGQTYEQYF

j_gene: TRBJ1-2
v_gene: TRBV5-1
CDR3aa: CASSNGVTSPLYGYTF

j_gene: TRBJ1-5
v_gene: TRBV6-1
CDR3aa: CASGDRTNQPQHF

j_gene: TRBJ1-2
v_gene: TRBV7-2
CDR3aa: CASSLGGLVSYGYTF

j_gene: TRBJ2-7
v_gene: TRBV9
CDR3aa: CASSGSGLSSYEQYF

j_gene: TRBJ1-1
v_gene: TRBV29-1
CDR3aa: CSVGLDARVGTEAFF

j_gene: TRBJ2-7
v_gene: TRBV7-9
CDR3aa: CASSNGRDEQYF

j_gene: TRBJ2-2
v_gene: TRBV7-2
CDR3aa: CASSLGHINTGELFF

j_gene: TRBJ1-1
v_gene: TRBV12-3/TRBV12-4
CDR3aa: CASSLQSNAGAFF

j_gene: TRBJ2-5
v_gene: TRBV29-1
CDR3aa: CSVNQARTDKTQYF

j_gene: TRBJ2-7
v_gene: TRBV20-1
CDR3aa: CSARKETSGLRTYEQYF

j_gene: TRBJ1-4
v_gene: TRBV12-3/TRBV12-4
CDR3aa: CASSIRQGDEKLFF

j_gene: TRBJ1-3
v_gene: TRBV7-9
CDR3aa: CASRAKAGTLSGNTIYF